This TCR beta chain was retrieved from a study of blood T cell repertoires in COVID-19. Study summary: COVID-19 samples from acute and convalescent phases originated in the United States, Italy and Spain. T cells, B-cell-depleted T cells, or PBMCs supplied cDNA or gDNA.

Original handling: Counts of nucleated cells, estimated from reference gene primer amplification, were obtained. Generated by immunoSEQ multiplex PCR, the TCRdb table keeps only in-frame clones and is missing some. Clonal size and the V and J genes are those of that table, whereas D and trimming came from the DNA. The sample lists 150,000 to 160,000 clones; 84% were seen once. CDR1 is KGHSH, CDR2 LQKENI, per germline. Trimming stripped 2 bases from V and 12 bases from J, with 11 bases between. CDR3 size: 11 residues. The sequence derives from a woman between 45 and 65 years old with acute or convalescent COVID-19. The chain is built from TRBV18 and TRBJ2-7, with a tentative D call TRBD1 (6 bases). The specimen sequenced was peripheral blood. DNA for the CDR3: TGTGCCAGCTCACCAGGGGGACAATTGTACTTC. This codes for CASSPGGQLYF. The variable domain in full, completed from reference TRBV18 and TRBJ2-7, reads NAGVMQNPRHLVRRRGQEARLRCSPMKGHSHVYWYRQLPEEGLKFMVYLQKENIIDESGMPKERFSAEFPKEGPSILRIQQVVRGDSAAYFCASSPGGQLYFGPGTRLTVT.